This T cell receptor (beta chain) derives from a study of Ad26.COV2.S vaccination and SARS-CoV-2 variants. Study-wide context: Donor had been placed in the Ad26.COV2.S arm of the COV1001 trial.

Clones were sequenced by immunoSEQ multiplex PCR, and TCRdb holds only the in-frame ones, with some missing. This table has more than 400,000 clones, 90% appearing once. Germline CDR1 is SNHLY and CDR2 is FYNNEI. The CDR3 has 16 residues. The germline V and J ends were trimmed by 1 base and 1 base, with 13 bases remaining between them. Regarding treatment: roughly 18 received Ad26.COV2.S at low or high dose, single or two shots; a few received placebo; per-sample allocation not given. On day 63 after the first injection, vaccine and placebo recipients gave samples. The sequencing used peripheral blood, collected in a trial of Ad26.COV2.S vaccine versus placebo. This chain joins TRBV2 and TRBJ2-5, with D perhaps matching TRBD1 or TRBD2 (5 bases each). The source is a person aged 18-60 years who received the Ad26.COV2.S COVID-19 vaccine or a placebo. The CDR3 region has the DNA TGTGCCAGCAGTGAAGTACCGGGACCACTCCAAGAGACCCAGTACTTC. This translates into CASSEVPGPLQETQYF. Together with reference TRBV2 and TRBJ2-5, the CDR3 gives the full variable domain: EPEVTQTPSHQVTQMGQEVILRCVPISNHLYFYWYRQILGQKVEFLVSFYNNEISEKSEIFDDQFSVERPDGSNFTLKIRSTKLEDSAMYFCASSEVPGPLQETQYFGPGTRLLVL.